This TCR beta chain was profiled in a study of blood T cell repertoires in COVID-19. Only in-frame clones appear in the TCRdb table, and some are missing; sequencing was by immunoSEQ multiplex PCR. The sample carries about 35,000 clones, just over 90% recorded once. Trimming cost V 0 bases and J 10 bases; bases outside gene matches: 5. CDR3 size: 14 residues. Per the germline V gene, CDR1 is SGHTA and CDR2 is FQGTGA. The sequenced sample consisted of peripheral blood. The chain joins TRBV7-3 to TRBJ2-1; 8 bases are shared with TRBD2. This clonotype was sampled from a man aged 50-59 years with active COVID-19. CDR3 residues: CASSLTSAGGEQFF. In DNA, the CDR3 is TGTGCCAGCAGCTTAACGTCCGCGGGAGGCGAGCAGTTCTTC. The whole variable domain, filled in from reference TRBV7-3 and TRBJ2-1, reads GAGVSQTPSNKVTEKGKYVELRCDPISGHTALYWYRQSLGQGPEFLIYFQGTGAADDSGLPNDRFFAVRPEGSVSTLKIQRTERGDSAVYLCASSLTSAGGEQFFGPGTRLTVL.